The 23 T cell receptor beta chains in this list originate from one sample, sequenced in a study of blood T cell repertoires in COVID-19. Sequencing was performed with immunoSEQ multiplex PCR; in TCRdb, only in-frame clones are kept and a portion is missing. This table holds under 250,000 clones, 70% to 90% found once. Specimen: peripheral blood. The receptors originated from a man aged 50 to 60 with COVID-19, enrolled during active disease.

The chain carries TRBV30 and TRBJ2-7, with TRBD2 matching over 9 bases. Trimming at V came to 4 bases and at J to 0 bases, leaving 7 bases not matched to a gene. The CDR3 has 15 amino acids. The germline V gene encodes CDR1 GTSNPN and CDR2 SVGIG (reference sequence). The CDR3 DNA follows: TGTGCCTGGATGAGGCTAGCGGGGCCCTCCTACGAGCAGTACTTC. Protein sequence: CAWMRLAGPSYEQYF.

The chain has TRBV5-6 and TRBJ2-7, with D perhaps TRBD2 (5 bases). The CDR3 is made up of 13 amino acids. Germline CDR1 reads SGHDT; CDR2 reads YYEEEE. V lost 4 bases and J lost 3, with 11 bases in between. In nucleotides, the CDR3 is TGTGCCAGCAGCCCGGGATCAGGCTACGAGCAGTACTTC. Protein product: CASSPGSGYEQYF.

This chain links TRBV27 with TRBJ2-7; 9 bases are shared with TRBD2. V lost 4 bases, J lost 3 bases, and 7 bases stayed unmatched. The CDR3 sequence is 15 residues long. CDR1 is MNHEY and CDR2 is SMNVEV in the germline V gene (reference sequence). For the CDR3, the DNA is TGTGCCAGCAGTTCCCGGACTAGCGTGATCTACGAGCAGTACTTC. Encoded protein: CASSSRTSVIYEQYF.

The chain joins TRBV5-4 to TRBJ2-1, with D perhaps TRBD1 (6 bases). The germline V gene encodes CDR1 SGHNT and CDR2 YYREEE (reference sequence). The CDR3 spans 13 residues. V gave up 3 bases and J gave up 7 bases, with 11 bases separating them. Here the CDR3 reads CASSSPTGNEQFF. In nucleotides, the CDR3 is TGTGCCAGCAGCTCCCCCACAGGGAATGAGCAGTTCTTC.

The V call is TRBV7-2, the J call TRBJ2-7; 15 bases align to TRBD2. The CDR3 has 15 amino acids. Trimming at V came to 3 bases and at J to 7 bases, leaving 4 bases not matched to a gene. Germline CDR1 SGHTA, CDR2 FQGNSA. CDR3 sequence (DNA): TGTGCCAGCAGCTTGGGGACTAGCGGGGGGAGAGAGCAGTACTTC. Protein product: CASSLGTSGGREQYF.

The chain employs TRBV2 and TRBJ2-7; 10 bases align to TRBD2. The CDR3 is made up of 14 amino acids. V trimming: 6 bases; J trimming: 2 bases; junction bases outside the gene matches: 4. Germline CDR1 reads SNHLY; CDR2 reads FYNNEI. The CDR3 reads CASRASGSPYEQYF. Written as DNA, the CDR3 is TGTGCCAGCAGGGCTAGCGGGAGCCCCTACGAGCAGTACTTC.

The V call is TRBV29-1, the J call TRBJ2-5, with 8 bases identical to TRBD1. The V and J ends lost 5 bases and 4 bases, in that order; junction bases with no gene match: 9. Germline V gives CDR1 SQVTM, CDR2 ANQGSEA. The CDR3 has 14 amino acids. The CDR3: CSVSSGTGGETQYF. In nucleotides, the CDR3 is TGCAGCGTTAGCTCCGGGACAGGTGGAGAGACCCAGTACTTC.

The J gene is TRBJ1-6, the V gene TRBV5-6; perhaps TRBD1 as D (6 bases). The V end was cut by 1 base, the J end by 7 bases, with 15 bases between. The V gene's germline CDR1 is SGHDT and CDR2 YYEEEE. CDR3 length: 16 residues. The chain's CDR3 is CASSLLLVQGNSPLHF. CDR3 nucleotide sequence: TGTGCCAGCAGCTTGCTTTTAGTGCAGGGGAATTCACCCCTCCACTTT.

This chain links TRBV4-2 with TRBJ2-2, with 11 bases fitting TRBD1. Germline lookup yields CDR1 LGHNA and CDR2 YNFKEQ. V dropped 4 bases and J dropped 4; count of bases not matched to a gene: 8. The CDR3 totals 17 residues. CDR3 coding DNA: TGTGCCAGCAGCCTAAGGACAGGGGGCATAGGCACCGGGGAGCTGTTTTTT. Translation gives CASSLRTGGIGTGELFF.

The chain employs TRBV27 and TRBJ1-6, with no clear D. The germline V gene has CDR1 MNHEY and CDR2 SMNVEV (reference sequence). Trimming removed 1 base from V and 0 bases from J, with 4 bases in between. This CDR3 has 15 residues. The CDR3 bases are TGTGCCAGCAGTTTATTCAACTCCTATAATTCACCCCTCCACTTT. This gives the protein CASSLFNSYNSPLHF.

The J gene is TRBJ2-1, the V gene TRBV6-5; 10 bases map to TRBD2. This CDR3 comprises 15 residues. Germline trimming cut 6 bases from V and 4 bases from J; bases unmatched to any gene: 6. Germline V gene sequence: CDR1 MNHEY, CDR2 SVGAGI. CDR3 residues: CASSYSGRPYNEQFF. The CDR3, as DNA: TGTGCCAGCAGCTATAGCGGGAGGCCGTACAATGAGCAGTTCTTC.

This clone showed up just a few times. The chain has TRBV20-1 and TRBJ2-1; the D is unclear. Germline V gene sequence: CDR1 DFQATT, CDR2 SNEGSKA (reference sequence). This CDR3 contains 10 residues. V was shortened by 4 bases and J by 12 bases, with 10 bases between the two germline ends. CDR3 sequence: CSAKYPGQFF. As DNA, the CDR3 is TGCAGTGCTAAGTATCCAGGGCAGTTCTTC.

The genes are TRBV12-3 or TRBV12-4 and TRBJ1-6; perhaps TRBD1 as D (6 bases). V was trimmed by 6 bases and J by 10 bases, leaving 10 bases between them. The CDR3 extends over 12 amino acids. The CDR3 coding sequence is TGTGCCAGCAGGGGGACATCATCACCCCTCCACTTT. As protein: CASRGTSSPLHF.

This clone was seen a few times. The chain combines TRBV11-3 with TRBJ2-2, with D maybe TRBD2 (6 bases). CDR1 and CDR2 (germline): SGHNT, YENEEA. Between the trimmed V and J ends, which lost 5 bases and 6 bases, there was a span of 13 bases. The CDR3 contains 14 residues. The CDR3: CASSTRPGAGELFF. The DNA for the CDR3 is TGTGCCAGCAGCACCCGTCCGGGGGCCGGGGAGCTGTTTTTT.

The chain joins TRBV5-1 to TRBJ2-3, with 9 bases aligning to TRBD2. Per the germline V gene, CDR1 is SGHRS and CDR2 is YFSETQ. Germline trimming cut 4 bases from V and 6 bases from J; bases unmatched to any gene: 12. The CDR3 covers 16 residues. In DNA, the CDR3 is TGCGCCAGCAGCCCATCTCTAGCGGGGATGGCGGATACGCAGTATTTT. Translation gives CASSPSLAGMADTQYF.

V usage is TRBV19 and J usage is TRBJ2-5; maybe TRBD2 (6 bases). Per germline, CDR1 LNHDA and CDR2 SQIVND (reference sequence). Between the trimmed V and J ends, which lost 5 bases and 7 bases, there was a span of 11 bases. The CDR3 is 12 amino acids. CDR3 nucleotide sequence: TGTGCCAGTAGTCGCGGGGAAGGGACCCAGTACTTC. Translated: CASSRGEGTQYF.

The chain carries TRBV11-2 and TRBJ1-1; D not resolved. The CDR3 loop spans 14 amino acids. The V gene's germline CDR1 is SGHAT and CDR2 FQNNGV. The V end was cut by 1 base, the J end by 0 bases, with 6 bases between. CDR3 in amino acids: CASSLGTVNTEAFF. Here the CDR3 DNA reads TGTGCCAGCAGCTTAGGCACAGTGAACACTGAAGCTTTCTTT. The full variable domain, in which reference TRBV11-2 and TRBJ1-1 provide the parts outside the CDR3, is EAGVAQSPRYKIIEKRQSVAFWCNPISGHATLYWYQQILGQGPKLLIQFQNNGVVDDSQLPKDRFSAERLKGVDSTLKIQPAKLEDSAVYLCASSLGTVNTEAFFGQGTRLTVV.

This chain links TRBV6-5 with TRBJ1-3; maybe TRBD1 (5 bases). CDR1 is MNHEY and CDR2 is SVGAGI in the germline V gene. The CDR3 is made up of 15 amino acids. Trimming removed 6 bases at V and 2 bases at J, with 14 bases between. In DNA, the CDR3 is TGTGCCAGCAGACCCGGACACTCCGCTGGAAACACCATATATTTT. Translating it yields CASRPGHSAGNTIYF.

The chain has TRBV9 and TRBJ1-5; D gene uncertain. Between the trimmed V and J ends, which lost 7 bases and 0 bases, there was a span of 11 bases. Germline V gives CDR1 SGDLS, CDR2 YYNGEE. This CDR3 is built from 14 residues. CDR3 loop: CASGGGNSNQPQHF. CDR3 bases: TGTGCCAGCGGCGGCGGAAATAGCAATCAGCCCCAGCATTTT.

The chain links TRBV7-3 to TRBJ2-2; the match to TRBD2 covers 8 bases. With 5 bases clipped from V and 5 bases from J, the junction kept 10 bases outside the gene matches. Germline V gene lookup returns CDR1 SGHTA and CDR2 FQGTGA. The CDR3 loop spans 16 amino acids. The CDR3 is CASSAFGGASTGELFF. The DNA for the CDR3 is TGTGCCAGCAGCGCCTTCGGGGGGGCCTCAACCGGGGAGCTGTTTTTT.

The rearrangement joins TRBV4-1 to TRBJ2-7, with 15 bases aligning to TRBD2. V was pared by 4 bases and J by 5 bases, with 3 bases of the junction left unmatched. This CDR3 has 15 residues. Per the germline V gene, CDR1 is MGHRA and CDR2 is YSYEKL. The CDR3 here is CASSRGLAGGNEQYF. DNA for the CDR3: TGCGCCAGCAGCCGGGGACTAGCGGGAGGCAACGAGCAGTACTTC.

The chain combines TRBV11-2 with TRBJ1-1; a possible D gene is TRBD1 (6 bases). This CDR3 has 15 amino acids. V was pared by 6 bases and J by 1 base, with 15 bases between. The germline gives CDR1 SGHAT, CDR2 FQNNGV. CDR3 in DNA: TGTGCCAGCAGACCAGGGGCCAACTCGAACACTGAAGCTTTCTTT. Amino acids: CASRPGANSNTEAFF.

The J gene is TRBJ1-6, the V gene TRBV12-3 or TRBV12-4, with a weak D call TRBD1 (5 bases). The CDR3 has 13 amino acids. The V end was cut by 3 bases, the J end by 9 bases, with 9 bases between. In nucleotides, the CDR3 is TGTGCCAGCAGTTTTGGGGGGGTTTCACCCCTCCACTTT. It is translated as CASSFGGVSPLHF.